This TCR beta chain was observed in a study of cytotoxic CD8 clonotypes in ibrutinib-treated CLL. Study findings and constraints: Public clonotypes occurred uncommonly; on treatment, they contracted or remained stable.

This clone rates as medium-sized. Its antigen is not known. The V gene lost 7 bases and the J gene lost 0 bases, with 13 bases spanning the gap. The CDR3 is made up of 15 amino acids. Germline CDR1 and CDR2: SNHLY and FYNNEI. The protocol was immunoSEQ multiplex PCR, while the TCRdb copy is restricted to in-frame clones and leaves out a portion. The sample shows around 160,000 clones, about four fifths of them seen only once. This receptor was obtained from a human donor with chronic lymphocytic leukemia. The chain carries TRBV2 and TRBJ1-5; perhaps TRBD1 as D (6 bases). The sample was PBMCs, taken after 12 months of ibrutinib treatment. The CDR3 DNA follows: TGTGCCAGCACAACGGACAGCCATAGCAATCAGCCCCAGCATTTT. Protein product: CASTTDSHSNQPQHF.